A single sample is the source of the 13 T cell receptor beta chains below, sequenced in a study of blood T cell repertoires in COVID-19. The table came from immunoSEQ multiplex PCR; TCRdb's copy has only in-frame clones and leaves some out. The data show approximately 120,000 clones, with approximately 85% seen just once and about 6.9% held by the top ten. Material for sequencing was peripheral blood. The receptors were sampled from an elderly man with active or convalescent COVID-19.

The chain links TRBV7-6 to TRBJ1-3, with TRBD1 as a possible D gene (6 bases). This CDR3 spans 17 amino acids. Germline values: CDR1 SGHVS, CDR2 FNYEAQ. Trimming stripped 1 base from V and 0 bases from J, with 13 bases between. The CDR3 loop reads CASSLVGTSSSGNTIYF. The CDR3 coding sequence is TGTGCCAGCAGCTTAGTTGGGACATCGAGCTCTGGAAACACCATATATTTT.

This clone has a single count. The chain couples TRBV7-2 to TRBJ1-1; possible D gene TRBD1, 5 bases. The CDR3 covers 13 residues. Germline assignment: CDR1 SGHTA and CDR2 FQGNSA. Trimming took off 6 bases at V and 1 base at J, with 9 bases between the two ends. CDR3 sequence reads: CASRRQRNTEAFF. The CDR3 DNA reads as TGTGCCAGCAGAAGACAGAGGAACACTGAAGCTTTCTTT.

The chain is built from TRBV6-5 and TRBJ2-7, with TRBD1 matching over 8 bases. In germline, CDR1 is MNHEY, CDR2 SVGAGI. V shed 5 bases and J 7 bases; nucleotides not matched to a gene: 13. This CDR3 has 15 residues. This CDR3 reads CASSPPVRQGQEQYF. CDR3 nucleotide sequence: TGTGCCAGCAGTCCCCCCGTTAGACAGGGGCAAGAGCAGTACTTC.

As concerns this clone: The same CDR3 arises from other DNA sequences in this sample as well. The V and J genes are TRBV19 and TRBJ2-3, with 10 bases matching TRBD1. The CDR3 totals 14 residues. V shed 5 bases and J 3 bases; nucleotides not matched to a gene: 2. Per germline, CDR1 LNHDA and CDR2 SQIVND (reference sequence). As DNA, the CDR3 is TGTGCCAGTAGTCGGGACAGGGGTACAGATACGCAGTATTTT. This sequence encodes CASSRDRGTDTQYF. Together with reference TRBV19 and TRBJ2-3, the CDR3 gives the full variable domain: DGGITQSPKYLFRKEGQNVTLSCEQNLNHDAMYWYRQDPGQGLRLIYYSQIVNDFQKGDIAEGYSVSREKKESFPLTVTSAQKNPTAFYLCASSRDRGTDTQYFGPGTRLTVL.

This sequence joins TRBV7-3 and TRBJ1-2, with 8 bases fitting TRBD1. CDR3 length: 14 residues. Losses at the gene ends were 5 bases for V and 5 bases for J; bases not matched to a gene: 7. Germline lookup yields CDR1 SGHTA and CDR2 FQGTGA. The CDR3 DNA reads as TGTGCCAGCAGCGCGACAGGGGCGGGTTATGGCTACACCTTC. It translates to CASSATGAGYGYTF.

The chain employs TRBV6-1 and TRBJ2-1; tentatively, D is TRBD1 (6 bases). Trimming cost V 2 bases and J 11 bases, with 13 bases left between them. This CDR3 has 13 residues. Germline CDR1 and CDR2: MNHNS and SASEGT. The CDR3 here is CASSERLDRKQFF. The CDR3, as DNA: TGTGCCAGCAGTGAAAGACTGGACAGAAAGCAGTTCTTC.

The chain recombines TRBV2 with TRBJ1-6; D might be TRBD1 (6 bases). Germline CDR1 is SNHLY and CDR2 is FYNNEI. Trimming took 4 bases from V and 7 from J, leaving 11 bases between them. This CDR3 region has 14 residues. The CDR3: CASSGDRRNSPLHF. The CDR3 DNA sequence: TGTGCCAGCAGTGGCGACAGGCGCAATTCACCCCTCCACTTT. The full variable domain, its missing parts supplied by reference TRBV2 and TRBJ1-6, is EPEVTQTPSHQVTQMGQEVILRCVPISNHLYFYWYRQILGQKVEFLVSFYNNEISEKSEIFDDQFSVERPDGSNFTLKIRSTKLEDSAMYFCASSGDRRNSPLHFGNGTRLTVT.

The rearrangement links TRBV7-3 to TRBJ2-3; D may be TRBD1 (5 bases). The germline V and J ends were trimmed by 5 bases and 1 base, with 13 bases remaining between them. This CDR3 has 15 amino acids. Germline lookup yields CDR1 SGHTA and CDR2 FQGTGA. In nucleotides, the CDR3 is TGTGCCAGCAGCCAGGGTGGGGCCCGCACAGATACGCAGTATTTT. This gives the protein CASSQGGARTDTQYF. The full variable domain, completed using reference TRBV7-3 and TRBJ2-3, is GAGVSQTPSNKVTEKGKYVELRCDPISGHTALYWYRQSLGQGPEFLIYFQGTGAADDSGLPNDRFFAVRPEGSVSTLKIQRTERGDSAVYLCASSQGGARTDTQYFGPGTRLTVL.

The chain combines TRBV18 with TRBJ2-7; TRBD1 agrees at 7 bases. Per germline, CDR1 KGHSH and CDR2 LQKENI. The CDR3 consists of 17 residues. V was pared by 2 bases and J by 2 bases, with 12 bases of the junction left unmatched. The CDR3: CASSPGAVGQVPYEQYF. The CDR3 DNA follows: TGTGCCAGCTCACCAGGGGCAGTCGGACAGGTGCCCTACGAGCAGTACTTC.

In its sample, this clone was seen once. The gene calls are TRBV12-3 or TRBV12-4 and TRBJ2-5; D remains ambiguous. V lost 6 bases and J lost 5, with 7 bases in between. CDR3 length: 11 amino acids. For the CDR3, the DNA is TGTGCCAGCAGGCTGACTGAGACCCAGTACTTC. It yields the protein CASRLTETQYF.

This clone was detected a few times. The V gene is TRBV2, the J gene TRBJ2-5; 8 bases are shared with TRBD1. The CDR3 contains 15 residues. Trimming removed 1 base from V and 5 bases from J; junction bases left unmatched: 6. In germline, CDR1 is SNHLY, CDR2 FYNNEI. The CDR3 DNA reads TGTGCCAGCAGTGAAGGGACAGGGAGAGGGGAGACCCAGTACTTC. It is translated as CASSEGTGRGETQYF.

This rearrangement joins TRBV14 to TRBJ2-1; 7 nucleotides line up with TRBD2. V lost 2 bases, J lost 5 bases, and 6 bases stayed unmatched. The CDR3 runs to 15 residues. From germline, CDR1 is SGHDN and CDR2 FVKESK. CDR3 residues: CASSQLERGNNEQFF. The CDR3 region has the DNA TGTGCCAGCAGCCAACTTGAGCGGGGAAACAATGAGCAGTTCTTC.

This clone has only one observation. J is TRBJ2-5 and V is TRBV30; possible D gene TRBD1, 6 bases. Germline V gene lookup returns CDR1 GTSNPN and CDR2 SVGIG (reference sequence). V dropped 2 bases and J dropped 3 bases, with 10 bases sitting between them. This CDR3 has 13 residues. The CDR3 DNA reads TGTGCCTGGAGTTGGACAGACGAAGAGACCCAGTACTTC. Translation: CAWSWTDEETQYF.